The TCR beta chain described here comes from a study of OX40 agonist ivuxolimab in advanced cancers. Study at large: Aged roughly 23 to 80 with a mean of 60 years, they were roughly 83% male. Study results and caveats: Average numbers of expanded clones were greater in CD8+ T cells than in CD4+.

Autoimmune disease history or systemic immunosuppression disqualified patients. Blood samples were obtained at baseline, cycle 4 day 1, and cycle 7 day 1. The assay was immunoSEQ multiplex PCR, and TCRdb's table has in-frame clones only and misses some. This table holds thousands of clones, over 70% found once. A note on this clone: The antigen remains undetermined.

CDR1 is KGHSH, CDR2 LQKENI, per germline. This CDR3 spans 15 amino acids. V shed 2 bases, J shed 3 bases, and the junction held 6 bases outside the gene matches. The sample consisted of CD4+ or CD8+ T cells sorted from blood, taken in a trial of the OX40 agonist ivuxolimab. The chain uses TRBV18 and TRBJ2-5, with 7 bases lining up with TRBD1. This receptor was obtained from an adult with an advanced solid tumor such as melanoma, head and neck, liver or kidney cancer. Here the CDR3 DNA reads TGTGCCAGCTCACCAAATCAGGGGGTGGAAGAGACCCAGTACTTC. This codes for CASSPNQGVEETQYF.